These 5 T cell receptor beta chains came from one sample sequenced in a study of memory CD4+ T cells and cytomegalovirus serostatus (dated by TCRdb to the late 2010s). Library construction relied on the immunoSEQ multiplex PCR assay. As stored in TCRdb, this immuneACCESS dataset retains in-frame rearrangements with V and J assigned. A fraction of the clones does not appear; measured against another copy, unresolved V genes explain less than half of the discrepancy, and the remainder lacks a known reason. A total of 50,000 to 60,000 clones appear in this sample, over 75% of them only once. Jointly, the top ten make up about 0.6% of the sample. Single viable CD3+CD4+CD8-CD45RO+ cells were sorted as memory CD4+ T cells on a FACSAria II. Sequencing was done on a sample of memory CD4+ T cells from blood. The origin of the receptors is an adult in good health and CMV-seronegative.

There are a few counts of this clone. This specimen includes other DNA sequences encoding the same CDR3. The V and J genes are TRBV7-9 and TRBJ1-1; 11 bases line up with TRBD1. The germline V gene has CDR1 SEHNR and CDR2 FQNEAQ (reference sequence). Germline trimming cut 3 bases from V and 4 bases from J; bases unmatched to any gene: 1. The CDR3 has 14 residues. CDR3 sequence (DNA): TGTGCCAGCAGCTTTGGGACAGGGGGCACTGAAGCTTTCTTT. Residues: CASSFGTGGTEAFF.

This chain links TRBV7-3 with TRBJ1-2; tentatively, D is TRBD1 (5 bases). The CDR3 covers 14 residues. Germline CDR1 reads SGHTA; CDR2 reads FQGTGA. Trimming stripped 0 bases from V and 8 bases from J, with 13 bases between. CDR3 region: CASSLTTSGVGYTF. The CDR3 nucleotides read TGTGCCAGCAGCTTAACGACGTCGGGGGTAGGCTACACCTTC.

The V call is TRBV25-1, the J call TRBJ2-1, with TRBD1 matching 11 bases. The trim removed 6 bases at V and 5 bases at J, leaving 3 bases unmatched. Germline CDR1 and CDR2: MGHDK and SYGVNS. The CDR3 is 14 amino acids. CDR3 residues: CASRGDRGNNEQFF. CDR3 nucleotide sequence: TGTGCCAGCAGGGGGGACAGGGGGAACAATGAGCAGTTCTTC.

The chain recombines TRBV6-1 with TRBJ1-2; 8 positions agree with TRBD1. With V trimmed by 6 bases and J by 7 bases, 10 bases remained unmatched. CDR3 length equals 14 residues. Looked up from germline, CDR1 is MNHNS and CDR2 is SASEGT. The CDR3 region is CASSPDRVSGGYTF. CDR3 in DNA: TGTGCCAGCAGCCCGGACAGGGTTTCTGGTGGCTACACCTTC.

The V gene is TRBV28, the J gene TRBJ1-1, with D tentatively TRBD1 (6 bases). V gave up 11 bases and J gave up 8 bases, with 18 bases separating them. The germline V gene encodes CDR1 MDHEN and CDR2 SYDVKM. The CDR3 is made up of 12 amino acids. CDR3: CAHRLPQGEAFF. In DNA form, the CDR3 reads TGTGCCCACCGGTTACCCCAGGGGGAAGCTTTCTTT.